Sequencing of this T cell receptor beta chain was carried out in a study of CD8+CD57+ T cells in acquired aplastic anemia (dated by TCRdb to 2017 to 2018). A note on the overall study: A mean of roughly 2.9 ug of DNA, ranging from about 0.17 to 30 ug, was extracted from sorted CD4+ and CD8+ cells. A CD8+CD57+ expansion meant a frequency higher than the mean frequency seen in healthy subjects.

TCR beta VDJ combination and CDR3 sequence profiling used genomic DNA as the template. An Illumina HiSeq 2000 was used for TCR repertoire sequencing. In the original analysis: Repertoires were assessed using TRBV/TRBJ rearrangement plots, CDR3 size and DJ length profiles, and Simpson's diversity index. The most abundant DNA sequence in the deep sequencing data was defined as the immunodominant clone. CDR3 amino acid sequences were screened for sharing across subjects and compared with published repertoires and the VDJdb database. Through fastp at Q25 and MiXCR, TCRdb rebuilt clones from the public reads, retaining in-frame beta chains. Rows are combined by CDR3 protein, so each entry shows the most common genes and DNA. What appears here as the V and J calls and clone size reflects TCRdb's work, not the paper's. A total of 160,000 or so distinct CDR3 sequences appear in this sample, 47% of them only once. Clones ranked in the top ten supply 2.5% to 3.5% of the sample.

Regarding this clonotype: Which antigen it targets is not known. No quality values exist for individual bases; no much larger clone is one base distant.

Taken from cysteine to valine, the CDR3 has 16 residues. The CDR3 DNA has 48 bases and is translated from base 1. V lost 3 bases and J lost 2 bases; the stretch between them is 17 bases long. CDR1 and CDR2, per the germline V gene (reference sequence), are WNHNN and SYGVQD. Study-wide conclusions, independent of this receptor: CD8+ Simpson's diversity did not differ significantly between patients and healthy controls (P=0.060). Twenty-nine CD8+ CDR3 sequences were shared between patients and controls but appeared highly expressed in patients and within their immunodominant clones.

Expansion of CD8+CD57+ cells had been shown by flow cytometry in the patients chosen for sequencing. Every patient had severe acquired aplastic anemia, diagnosed using the International Study of Aplastic Anemia and Agranulocytosis and Camitta criteria. Patients had received no therapy at the time of blood sampling. In this study, sorted CD4+ and CD8+ T cells from the blood of healthy subjects and of severe aplastic anemia patients had their TCR repertoires deep-sequenced. Patients were enrolled under clinicaltrials.gov protocols 00001620, 01623167, 00001397, 00071045, 00081523 and 00961064 in the USA. Ficoll-Paque density gradient centrifugation was used to isolate peripheral blood mononuclear cells. Before DNA extraction, CD4+ and CD8+ T cells were sorted with FACS or magnetic beads.

The chain is encoded by TRBV10-1 joined to TRBJ2-7; the best D guess is TRBD2, with 5 bases matching. Sequenced sample: sorted CD4+, CD8+, or CD8+CD57+ T cells (not recorded which) from PBMCs. The TCR comes from a human donor with aplastic anemia. The encoded CDR3 is CASSEWRPQRTYEQYV. The DNA sequence is given as TGCGCCAGCAGTGAATGGAGGCCCCAGAGGACCTACGAGCAGTACGTC.